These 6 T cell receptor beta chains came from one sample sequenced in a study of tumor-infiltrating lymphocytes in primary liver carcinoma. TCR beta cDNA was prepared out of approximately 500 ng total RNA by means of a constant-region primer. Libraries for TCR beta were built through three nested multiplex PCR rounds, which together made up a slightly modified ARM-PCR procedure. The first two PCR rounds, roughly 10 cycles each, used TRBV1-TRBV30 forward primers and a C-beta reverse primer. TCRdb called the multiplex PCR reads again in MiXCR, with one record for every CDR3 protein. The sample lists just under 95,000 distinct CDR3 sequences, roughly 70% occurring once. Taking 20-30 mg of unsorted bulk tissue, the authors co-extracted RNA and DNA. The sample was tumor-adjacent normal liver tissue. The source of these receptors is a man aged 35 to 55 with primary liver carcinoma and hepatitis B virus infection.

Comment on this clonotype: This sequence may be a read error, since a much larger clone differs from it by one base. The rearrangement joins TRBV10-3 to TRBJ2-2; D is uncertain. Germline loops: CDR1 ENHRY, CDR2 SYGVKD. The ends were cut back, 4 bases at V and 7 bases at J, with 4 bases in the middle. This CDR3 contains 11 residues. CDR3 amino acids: CAISADGELFF. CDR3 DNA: TGTGCCATCAGTGCGGACGGGGAGCTGTTTTTT.

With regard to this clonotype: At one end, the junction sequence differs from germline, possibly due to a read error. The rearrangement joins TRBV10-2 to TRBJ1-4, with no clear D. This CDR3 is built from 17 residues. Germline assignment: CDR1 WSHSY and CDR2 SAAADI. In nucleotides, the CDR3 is TGCGCCAGCGGCAGAAGGAGTCCCCAAGCAACTAATGAAAAATTGTTTTTT. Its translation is CASGRRSPQATNEKLFF.

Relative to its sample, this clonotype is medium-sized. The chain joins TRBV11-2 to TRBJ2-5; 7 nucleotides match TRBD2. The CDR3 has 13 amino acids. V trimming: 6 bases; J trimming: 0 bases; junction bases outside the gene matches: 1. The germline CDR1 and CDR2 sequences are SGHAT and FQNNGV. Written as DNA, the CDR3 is TGTGCCAGCAGTCGGGGGGACCAAGAGACCCAGTACTTC. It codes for CASSRGDQETQYF.

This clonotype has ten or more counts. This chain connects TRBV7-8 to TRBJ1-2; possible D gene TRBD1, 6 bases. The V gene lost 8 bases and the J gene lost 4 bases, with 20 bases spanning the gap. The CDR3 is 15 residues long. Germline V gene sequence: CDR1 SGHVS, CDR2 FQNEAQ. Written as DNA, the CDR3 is TGTGCCAGCGCGGAGTGGGCAGGGGAGACCTATGGCTACACCTTC. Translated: CASAEWAGETYGYTF.

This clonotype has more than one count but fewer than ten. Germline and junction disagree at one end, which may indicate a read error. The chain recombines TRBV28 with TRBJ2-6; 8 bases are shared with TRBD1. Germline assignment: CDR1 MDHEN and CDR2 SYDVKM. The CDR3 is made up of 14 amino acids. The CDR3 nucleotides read TGTGTCAGCAGTTTACAGGGGGAAGCCAACGTCCTGACTTTC. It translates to CVSSLQGEANVLTF.

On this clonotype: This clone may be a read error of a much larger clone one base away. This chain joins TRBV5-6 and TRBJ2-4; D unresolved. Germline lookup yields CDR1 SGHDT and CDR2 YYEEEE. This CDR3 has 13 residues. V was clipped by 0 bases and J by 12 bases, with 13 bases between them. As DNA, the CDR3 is TGTGCCAGCAGCTTGGATCGGGTTGGCAATCAGTACTTC. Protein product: CASSLDRVGNQYF.